These T cell receptor beta chains were read from a single sample in a study of shared clonotypes between healthy human individuals. Using immunoSEQ multiplex PCR, the repertoire was profiled, and TCRdb retains in-frame clones only, with some absent. The sample yields fewer than 550,000 clones, roughly 79% seen once. Sequenced: PBMCs. The source is a woman in her 40s in good health. Some clones in this sample may be carry-over from other donors' samples. The CDR3 runs from the conserved cysteine through the conserved F or W. The D gene is left open where the match is weak. Clone size, where shown, is once, few, many, or a class for clones that have expanded.

J | V | size | D | DNA | CDR3
TRBJ2-7 | TRBV27 | - | - | TGTGCCAGCAGTCTCCTAACGGGGTCCTACGAGCAGTACTTC | CASSLLTGSYEQYF
TRBJ1-5 | TRBV2 | - | - | TGTGCCAGCAGTACCCTAGTTAATCAGCCCCAGCATTTT | CASSTLVNQPQHF
TRBJ1-1 | TRBV7-9 | - | TRBD1 | TGTGCCAGCAGGGCGGGACAGGGGGACACTGAAGCTTTCTTT | CASRAGQGDTEAFF
TRBJ2-3 | TRBV7-8 | - | TRBD2 | TGTGCCAGCAGCTTAGCGCAGGCTAGCGGGCGTACCACAGATACGCAGTATTTT | CASSLAQASGRTTDTQYF
TRBJ1-2 | TRBV25-1 | - | - | TGTGCCAGCAGTGAACAAGACAGAGGAGGCTACACCTTC | CASSEQDRGGYTF
TRBJ2-7 | TRBV5-6 | - | - | TGTGCCAGCAGCTTGGAGAGACGGGAATTTCACTTC | CASSLERREFHF
TRBJ2-3 | TRBV7-2 | - | TRBD2 | TGTGCCAGCAGCCCGCCTTTTAGACTAGCTGGCGCAGATACGCAGTATTTT | CASSPPFRLAGADTQYF
TRBJ1-6 | TRBV27 | - | TRBD1 | TGTGCCAGCAGATCCGGGACAGGGACTAATTCACCCCTCCACTTT | CASRSGTGTNSPLHF
TRBJ2-1 | TRBV21-1 | - | - | - | CASSFASGSRCYNEQFF
TRBJ2-5 | TRBV10-3 | - | TRBD2 | TGTGCCATCAGCCCGGGGCGGGAGGGGGAGACCCAGTACTTC | CAISPGREGETQYF
TRBJ2-5 | TRBV10-3 | - | - | TGTGCCATCAGTGGGGGATTGGGGACGGGCTATCAAGAGACCCAGTACTTC | CAISGGLGTGYQETQYF
TRBJ2-1 | TRBV29-1 | - | - | TGCAGCGTTGAACTGGCGAGCTCCTACAATGAGCAGTTCTTC | CSVELASSYNEQFF
TRBJ2-4 | TRBV27 | - | TRBD2 | TGTGCCAGCAAAAGAGCGGGAGAAAACATTCAGTACTTC | CASKRAGENIQYF
TRBJ2-5 | TRBV15 | - | TRBD2 | TGTGCCACCAGCAGAGTATGGGGTAGCGGGAGCTCTGAGACCCAGTACTTC | CATSRVWGSGSSETQYF
TRBJ1-2 | TRBV7-8 | - | TRBD1 | TGTGCCAGCAGCTTACCACAGGGGGGCGGTGGCTACACCTTC | CASSLPQGGGGYTF
TRBJ2-5 | TRBV28 | - | TRBD2 | TGTGCCAGCAGTTTATGGGATAGCGGGAGGGCGGGGAGAAAAGAGACCCAGTACTTC | CASSLWDSGRAGRKETQYF
TRBJ2-1 | TRBV5-4 | - | - | TGTGCCAGCAGCCCGGGACTCCGAGACAATGAGCAGTTCTTC | CASSPGLRDNEQFF
TRBJ2-5 | TRBV18 | - | - | TGTGCCAGCTCACCACCGGGTCAAAGGGAAGAGACCCAGTACTTC | CASSPPGQREETQYF
TRBJ2-2 | TRBV5-1 | - | - | TGCGCCAGCAGCTCTCTATCCGGGTCCACCGGGGAGCTGTTTTTT | CASSSLSGSTGELFF
TRBJ2-7 | TRBV19 | - | - | TGTGCCAGTAGTGTCGCGCTCGACTACGAGCAGTACTTC | CASSVALDYEQYF
TRBJ2-5 | TRBV27 | - | - | - | CASSFLADSQETQYF
TRBJ2-1 | TRBV4-2 | many | TRBD2 | TGTGCCAGCAGCCAAGATTCGTCTAGCGGGGACAATGAGCAGTTCTTC | CASSQDSSSGDNEQFF
TRBJ2-3 | TRBV7-2 | - | TRBD2 | TGTGCCAGCAGCAGAATTTCTAGCGGGAGGGCCGCAGATACGCAGTATTTT | CASSRISSGRAADTQYF
TRBJ2-7 | TRBV9 | - | - | TGTGCCAGCAGCGTAGATTACGGCCACGAGCAGTACTTC | CASSVDYGHEQYF
TRBJ2-2 | TRBV11-3 | once | - | TGTGCCAGCAGCTTAGGGGGAGTCAACACCGGGGAGCTGTTTTTT | CASSLGGVNTGELFF
TRBJ2-1 | TRBV7-3 | once | TRBD2 | TGTGCCAGCAGCTTTGGGACGGGAGGGCCATCCAATGAGCAGTTCTTC | CASSFGTGGPSNEQFF
TRBJ2-1 | TRBV6-6 | - | TRBD2 | TGTGCCAGCAGTAAATCTAGCGGAGAGCAGTTCTTC | CASSKSSGEQFF
TRBJ1-3 | TRBV2 | - | - | TGTGCCAGCAGTAGTCTAAGAGGGGGAAACACCATATATTTT | CASSSLRGGNTIYF
TRBJ2-5 | TRBV2 | - | - | TGTGCCAGCAGCCGGACTCGTCAAGAGACCCAGTACTTC | CASSRTRQETQYF
TRBJ2-3 | TRBV30 | few | TRBD2 | TGTGCCGGGGTAGGGGAGGGGATAAGGACGCAGTATTTT | CAGVGEGIRTQYF
TRBJ1-1 | TRBV2 | - | - | TGTGCCAGCTCGATTGAGGGCCGGGCTGAAGCTTTCTTT | CASSIEGRAEAFF
TRBJ2-3 | TRBV15 | - | - | TGTGCCACCAGCAGCCTCCGGGCAGATACGCAGTATTTT | CATSSLRADTQYF
TRBJ2-4 | TRBV18 | - | TRBD2 | TGTGCCAGCTCCCCGGGACTAGCGGGCGTCGACAAAAACATTCAGTACTTC | CASSPGLAGVDKNIQYF
TRBJ2-3 | TRBV27 | - | TRBD2 | TGTGCCAGCAGAGATGGACTAGCGGGAGTGTGGGATACGCAGTATTTT | CASRDGLAGVWDTQYF
TRBJ1-5 | TRBV6-5 | medium-sized | - | TGTGCCAGCAGTTACGGGACGGAGAATCAGCCCCAGCATTTT | CASSYGTENQPQHF
TRBJ2-5 | TRBV5-1 | - | - | TGCGCCAGCAGCTTGGAAGGGTACCAAGAGACCCAGTACTTC | CASSLEGYQETQYF
TRBJ2-5 | TRBV5-6 | - | - | TGTGCCAGCACCGCCTTTTGGGGGTGGCAAGAGACCCAGTACTTC | CASTAFWGWQETQYF
TRBJ2-7 | TRBV18 | many | - | TGTGCCAGCTCACACATGGACGGATCCTACGAGCAGTACTTC | CASSHMDGSYEQYF
TRBJ2-3 | TRBV5-1 | - | TRBD1 | TGCGCCAGCAGCTTGGATACAGGGGCGGCAGATACGCAGTATTTT | CASSLDTGAADTQYF
TRBJ1-4 | TRBV5-1 | - | - | TGCGCCAGCAGCTTTGGGGGGGCGCGAAGGGCAACTAATGAAAAACTGTTTTTT | CASSFGGARRATNEKLFF
TRBJ1-3 | TRBV23-1 | - | - | TGCGCCAGCAGTCAATCGCTGGGCTCTGGAAACACCATATATTTT | CASSQSLGSGNTIYF
TRBJ2-7 | TRBV2 | - | TRBD2 | TGTGCCAGCAGTGAAGAGCGAGGTGGGGGGGTCCGGTACTTC | CASSEERGGGVRYF
TRBJ2-7 | TRBV7-2 | few | TRBD2 | TGTGCCAGCAGCGAATTAATCCTGACTAGCGGTTACGAGCAGTACTTC | CASSELILTSGYEQYF
TRBJ2-5 | TRBV30 | - | TRBD2 | TGTGCCTGGAGGGGGACCCTTCCAGCGGGAGGGCCCTTAGAGACCCAGTACTTC | CAWRGTLPAGGPLETQYF
TRBJ2-1 | TRBV7-3 | - | - | TGTGCCAGCAGCTCCTTAACCCCTCTAGGGGGAGGGAAGAATGAGCAGTTCTTC | CASSSLTPLGGGKNEQFF
TRBJ2-1 | TRBV7-3 | few | TRBD2 | TGTGCCAGCAGCTTAACGGCGGGAGGGATTGGTGTGCAGTTCTTC | CASSLTAGGIGVQFF
TRBJ1-1 | TRBV5-1 | - | - | TGCGCCAGCAGCTTGGAACCAGGGGTTCAGAACACTGAAGCTTTCTTT | CASSLEPGVQNTEAFF
TRBJ1-2 | TRBV28 | - | - | TGTGCCAGCAGTTTTTCGACAAACTATGGCTACACCTTC | CASSFSTNYGYTF
TRBJ2-5 | TRBV5-8 | many | - | TGTGCCAGCAGCCCGTCGGGACGCAAGCAAGAGACCCAGTACTTC | CASSPSGRKQETQYF
TRBJ2-1 | TRBV4-3 | many | TRBD2 | TGCGCCAGCAGCCAAGAGGTTGGGACTAGGGGGTACAATGAGCAGTTCTTC | CASSQEVGTRGYNEQFF
TRBJ2-7 | TRBV23-1 | - | - | TGCGCCAGCAGTCAATCGATCGGGGACGCCTACGAGCAGTACTTC | CASSQSIGDAYEQYF
TRBJ1-6 | TRBV4-2 | - | - | TGTGCCAGCAGCCAAGAAATCCTACAGGAACATTCACCCCTCCACTTT | CASSQEILQEHSPLHF
TRBJ2-4 | TRBV5-1 | - | - | TGCGCCAGCAGCTTGGTCCAGGGAGGCAAAAACATTCAGTACTTC | CASSLVQGGKNIQYF
TRBJ2-2 | TRBV15 | few | - | TGTGCCACCAGCAGAAACAGGGGCAGTCGGGACTCAGCGAACACCGGGGAGCTGTTTTTT | CATSRNRGSRDSANTGELFF
TRBJ2-4 | TRBV5-1 | once | - | TGCGCCAGCAGCGAGGCCCAGGGCAAAAACATTCAGTACTTC | CASSEAQGKNIQYF
TRBJ2-3 | TRBV9 | once | - | TGTGCCAGCAGCGTCGGGGACCGGATAGTCCCGGGTACGCAGTATTTT | CASSVGDRIVPGTQYF
TRBJ1-2 | TRBV4-3 | few | - | TGCGCCAGCAGCCAAGACTTAGGGCCGCGTGGCTACACCTTC | CASSQDLGPRGYTF